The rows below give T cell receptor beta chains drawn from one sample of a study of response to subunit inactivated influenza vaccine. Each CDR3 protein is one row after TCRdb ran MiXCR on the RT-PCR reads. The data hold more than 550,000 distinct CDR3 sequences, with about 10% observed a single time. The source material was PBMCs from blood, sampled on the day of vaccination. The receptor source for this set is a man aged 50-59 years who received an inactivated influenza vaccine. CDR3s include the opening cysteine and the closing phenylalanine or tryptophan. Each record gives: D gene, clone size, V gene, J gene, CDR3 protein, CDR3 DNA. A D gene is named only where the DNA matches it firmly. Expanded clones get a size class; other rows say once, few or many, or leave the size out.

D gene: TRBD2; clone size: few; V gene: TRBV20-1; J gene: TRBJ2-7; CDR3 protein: CSARGSGGTYEQYF; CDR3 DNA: TGCAGTGCTAGGGGTAGCGGGGGAACCTACGAGCAGTACTTC
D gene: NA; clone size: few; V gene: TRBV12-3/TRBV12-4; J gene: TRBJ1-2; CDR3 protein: CASSLVYRVGYTF; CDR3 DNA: TGTGCCAGCAGTTTAGTTTACAGGGTCGGCTACACCTTC
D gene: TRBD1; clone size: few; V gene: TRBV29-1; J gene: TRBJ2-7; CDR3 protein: CSVRQLTGSEQYF; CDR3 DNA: TGCAGCGTTAGACAATTGACAGGGAGCGAGCAGTACTTC
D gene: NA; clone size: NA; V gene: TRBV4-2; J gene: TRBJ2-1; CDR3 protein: CASSQEGYYNEQFF; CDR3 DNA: TGTGCCAGCAGCCAAGAAGGCTATTACAATGAGCAGTTCTTC
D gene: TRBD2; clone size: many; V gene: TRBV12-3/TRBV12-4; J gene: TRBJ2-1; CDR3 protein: CASRSAGGGSYNEQFF; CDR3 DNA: TGTGCCAGCAGGAGCGCGGGGGGAGGCTCCTACAATGAGCAGTTCTTC
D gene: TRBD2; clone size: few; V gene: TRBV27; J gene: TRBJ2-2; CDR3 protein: CASSSGRALGELFF; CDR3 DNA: TGTGCCAGCAGTAGCGGGAGGGCCCTGGGGGAGCTGTTTTTT
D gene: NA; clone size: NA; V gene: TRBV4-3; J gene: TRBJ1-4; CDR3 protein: CASSQVAATNEKLFF; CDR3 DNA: TGCGCCAGCAGCCAAGTCGCAGCAACTAATGAAAAACTGTTTTTT
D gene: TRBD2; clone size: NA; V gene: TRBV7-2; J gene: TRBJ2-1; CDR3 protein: CASSHQRGASYNEQFF; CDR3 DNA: TGTGCCAGCAGCCACCAGCGGGGGGCCTCCTACAATGAGCAGTTCTTC
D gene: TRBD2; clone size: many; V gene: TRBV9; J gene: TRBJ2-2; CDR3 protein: CASSVDAGGPSGELFF; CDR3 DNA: TGTGCCAGCAGCGTAGATGCGGGAGGGCCATCCGGGGAGCTGTTTTTT
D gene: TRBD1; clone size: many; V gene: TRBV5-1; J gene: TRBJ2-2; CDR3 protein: CASRQDRVSAGELFF; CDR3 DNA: TGCGCCAGCAGACAGGACAGGGTCTCGGCCGGGGAGCTGTTTTTT
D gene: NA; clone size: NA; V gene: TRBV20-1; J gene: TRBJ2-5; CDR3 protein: CSAPPVHQETQYF; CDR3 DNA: TGCAGTGCTCCCCCAGTCCACCAAGAGACCCAGTACTTC
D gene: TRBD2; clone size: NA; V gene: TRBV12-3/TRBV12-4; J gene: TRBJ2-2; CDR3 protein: CATRRAGGNTGELFF; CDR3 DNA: TGTGCCACCAGGAGGGCGGGGGGGAACACCGGGGAGCTGTTTTTT
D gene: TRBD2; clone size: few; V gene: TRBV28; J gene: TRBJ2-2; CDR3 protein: CASSRGLGSTGELFF; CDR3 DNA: TGTGCCAGCAGCCGGGGACTAGGTAGCACCGGGGAGCTGTTTTTT
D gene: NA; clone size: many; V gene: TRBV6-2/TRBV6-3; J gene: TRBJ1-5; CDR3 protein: CASSWHFGNQPQHF; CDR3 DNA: TGTGCCAGCAGTTGGCATTTCGGCAATCAGCCCCAGCATTTT
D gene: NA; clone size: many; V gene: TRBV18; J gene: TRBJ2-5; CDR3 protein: CASSPGSRETQYF; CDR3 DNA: TGTGCCAGCTCACCGGGAAGCCGGGAGACCCAGTACTTC
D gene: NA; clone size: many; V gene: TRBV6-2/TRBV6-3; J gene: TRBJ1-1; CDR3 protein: CASSYSDIGNTEAFF; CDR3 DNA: TGTGCCAGCAGTTACTCGGACATCGGAAATACTGAAGCTTTCTTT
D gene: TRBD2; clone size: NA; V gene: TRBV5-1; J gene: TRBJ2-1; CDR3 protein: CASSSAATSGNNEQFF; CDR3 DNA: TGCGCCAGCAGCTCGGCGGCCACTAGCGGCAACAATGAGCAGTTCTTC
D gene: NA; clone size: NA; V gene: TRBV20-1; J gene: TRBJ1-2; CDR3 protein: CSARNPGGYTF; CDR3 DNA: TGCAGTGCTAGAAACCCGGGTGGCTACACCTTC
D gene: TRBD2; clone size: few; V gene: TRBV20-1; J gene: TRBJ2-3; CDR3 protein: CSANPGLGADTQYF; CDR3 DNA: TGCAGTGCAAATCCGGGACTAGGAGCAGATACGCAGTATTTT
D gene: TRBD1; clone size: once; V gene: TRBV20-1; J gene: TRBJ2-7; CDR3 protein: CRARDRRTYEQYF; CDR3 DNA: TGCCGTGCTAGGGACAGGAGAACCTACGAGCAGTACTTC
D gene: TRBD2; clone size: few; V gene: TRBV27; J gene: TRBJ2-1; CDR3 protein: CASSLAGTSGSLYNEQFF; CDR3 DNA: TGTGCCAGCAGTTTGGCCGGGACTAGCGGTTCTCTTTACAATGAGCAGTTCTTC
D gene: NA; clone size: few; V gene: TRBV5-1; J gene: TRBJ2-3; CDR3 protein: CASSLAGLEGTDTQYF; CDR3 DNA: TGCGCCAGCAGCTTGGCGGGGCTCGAAGGCACAGATACGCAGTATTTT
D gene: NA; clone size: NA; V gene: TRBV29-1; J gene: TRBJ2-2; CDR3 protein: CSVGDSRNTGELFF; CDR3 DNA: TGCAGCGTTGGGGATAGCCGAAACACCGGGGAGCTGTTTTTT
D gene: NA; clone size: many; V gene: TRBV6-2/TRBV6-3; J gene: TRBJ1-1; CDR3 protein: CASSFTGMNTEAFF; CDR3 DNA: TGTGCCAGCAGTTTCACAGGGATGAACACTGAAGCTTTCTTT
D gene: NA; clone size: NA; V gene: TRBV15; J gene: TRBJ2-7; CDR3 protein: CATSSARVPSLEQYF; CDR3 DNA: TGTGCCACCAGCAGTGCTAGGGTCCCCTCGCTCGAGCAGTACTTC
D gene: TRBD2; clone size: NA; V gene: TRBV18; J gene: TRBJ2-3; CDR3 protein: CASSPRETSGTDTQYF; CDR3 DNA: TGTGCCAGCTCACCACGGGAGACTAGCGGCACAGATACGCAGTATTTT
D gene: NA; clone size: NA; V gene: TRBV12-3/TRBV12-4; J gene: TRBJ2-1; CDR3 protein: CASNTDTNEQFF; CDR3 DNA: TGTGCCAGCAATACCGACACGAATGAGCAGTTCTTC
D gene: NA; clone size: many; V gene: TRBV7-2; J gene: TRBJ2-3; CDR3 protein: CASSLRTDTQYF; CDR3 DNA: TGCGCCAGCAGCTTACGCACAGATACGCAGTATTTT
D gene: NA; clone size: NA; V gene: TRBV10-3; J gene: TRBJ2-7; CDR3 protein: CAISDTTSSYEQYF; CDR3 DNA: TGTGCCATCAGTGATACTACTAGCTCCTACGAGCAGTACTTC
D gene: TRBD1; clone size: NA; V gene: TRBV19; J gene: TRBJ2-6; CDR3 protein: CASSTLSRDRGTGANVLTF; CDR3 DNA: TGTGCCAGTAGCACTCTATCTCGGGACAGGGGGACTGGGGCCAACGTCCTGACTTTC
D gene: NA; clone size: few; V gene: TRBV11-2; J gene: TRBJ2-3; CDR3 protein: CASSHHLRADTQYF; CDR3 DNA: TGTGCCAGCAGCCACCACTTAAGAGCAGATACGCAGTATTTT
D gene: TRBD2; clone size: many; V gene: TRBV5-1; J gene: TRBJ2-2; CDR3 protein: CASSLEAGSNTGELFF; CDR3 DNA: TGCGCCAGCAGCTTAGAAGCGGGGTCGAACACCGGGGAGCTGTTTTTT
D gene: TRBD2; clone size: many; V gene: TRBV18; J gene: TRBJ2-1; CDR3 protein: CASSPGLAGNEQFF; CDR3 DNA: TGTGCCAGCTCACCAGGACTAGCGGGGAATGAGCAGTTCTTC
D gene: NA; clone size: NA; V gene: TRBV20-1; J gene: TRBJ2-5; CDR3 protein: CSVRDPQTGQETQYF; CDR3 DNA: TGCAGTGTTAGAGACCCGCAGACAGGTCAAGAGACCCAGTACTTC
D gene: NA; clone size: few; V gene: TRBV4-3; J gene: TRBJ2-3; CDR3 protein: CASSQDGVGMGTDTQYF; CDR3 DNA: TGCGCCAGCAGCCAAGATGGAGTCGGGATGGGGACAGATACGCAGTATTTT
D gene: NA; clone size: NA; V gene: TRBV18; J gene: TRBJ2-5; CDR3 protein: CASSPPSSRETQYF; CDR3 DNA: TGTGCCAGCTCACCACCATCTAGCAGGGAGACCCAGTACTTC
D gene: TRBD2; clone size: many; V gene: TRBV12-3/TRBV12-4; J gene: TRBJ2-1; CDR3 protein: CASSLVGWGGNDEQFF; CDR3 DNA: TGTGCCAGCAGTTTAGTAGGGTGGGGGGGTAACGATGAGCAGTTCTTC
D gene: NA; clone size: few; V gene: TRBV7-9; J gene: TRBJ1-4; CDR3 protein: CASSRITNEKLFF; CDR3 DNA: TGTGCCAGCAGCCGGATAACTAATGAAAAACTGTTTTTT
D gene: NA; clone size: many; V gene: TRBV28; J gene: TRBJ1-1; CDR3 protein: CASSLVENTEAFF; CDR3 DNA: TGTGCCAGCAGTTTAGTGGAGAACACTGAAGCTTTCTTT
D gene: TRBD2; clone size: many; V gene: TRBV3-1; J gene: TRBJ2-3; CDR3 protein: CASSQDRAGGRSDTQYF; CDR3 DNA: TGTGCCAGCAGCCAAGATAGAGCGGGGGGGCGGTCAGATACGCAGTATTTT
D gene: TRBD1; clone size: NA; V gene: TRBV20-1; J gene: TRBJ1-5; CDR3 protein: CSASGQGHQPQHF; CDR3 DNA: TGCAGTGCTAGTGGACAGGGTCATCAGCCCCAGCATTTT
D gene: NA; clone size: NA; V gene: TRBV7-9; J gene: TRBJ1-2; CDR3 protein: CASSLGGPIGYTF; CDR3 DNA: TGTGCCAGCAGCTTAGGAGGTCCCATAGGCTACACCTTC
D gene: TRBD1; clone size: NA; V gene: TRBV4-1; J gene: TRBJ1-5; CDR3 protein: CASSQDGQGVRQPQHF; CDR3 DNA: TGCGCCAGCAGCCAAGATGGGCAGGGGGTTAGACAGCCCCAGCATTTT
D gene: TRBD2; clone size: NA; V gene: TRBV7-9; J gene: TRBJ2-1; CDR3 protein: CASSLNKLAGDYNEQFF; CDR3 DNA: TGTGCCAGCAGCTTAAATAAACTAGCGGGAGACTACAATGAGCAGTTCTTC
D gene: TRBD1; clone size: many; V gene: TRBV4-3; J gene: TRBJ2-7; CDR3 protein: CASSFRTGDYEQYF; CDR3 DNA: TGCGCCAGCAGCTTCCGGACAGGGGACTACGAGCAGTACTTC
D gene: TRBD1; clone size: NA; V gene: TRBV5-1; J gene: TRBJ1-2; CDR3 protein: CASSFTGTGGGISGYTF; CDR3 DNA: TGCGCCAGCAGCTTTACCGGGACAGGGGGTGGAATCTCTGGCTACACCTTC
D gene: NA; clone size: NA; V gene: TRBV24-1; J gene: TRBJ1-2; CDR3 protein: CATSDEGLPQGGYTF; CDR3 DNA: TGTGCCACCAGTGATGAGGGACTGCCGCAGGGAGGCTACACCTTC
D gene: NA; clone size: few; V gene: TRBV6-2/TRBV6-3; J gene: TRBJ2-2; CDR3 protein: CASRRTGTPNTGELFF; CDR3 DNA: TGTGCCAGCAGAAGAACCGGGACACCAAATACCGGGGAGCTGTTTTTT
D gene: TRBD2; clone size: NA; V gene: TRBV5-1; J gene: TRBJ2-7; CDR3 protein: CASSPRLAAHSYEQYF; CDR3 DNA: TGCGCCAGCAGCCCCAGACTAGCGGCCCACTCCTACGAGCAGTACTTC
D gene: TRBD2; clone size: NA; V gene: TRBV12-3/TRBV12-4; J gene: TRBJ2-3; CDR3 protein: CASTRTSGADTQYF; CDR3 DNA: TGTGCCAGCACGAGGACTAGCGGAGCAGATACGCAGTATTTT
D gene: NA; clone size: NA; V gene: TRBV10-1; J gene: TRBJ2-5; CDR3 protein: CASSENSGQETQYF; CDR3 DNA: TGCGCCAGCAGTGAAAATAGCGGCCAAGAGACCCAGTACTTC